Listed here is a single TCR beta chain. What it binds is not known. The CDR3 is 18 amino acids. Germline CDR1 reads SGHNT; CDR2 reads YYREEE (reference sequence). V was clipped by 3 bases and J by 2 bases; unmatched bases: 11. The data were taken from a study of cytomegalovirus exposure and HLA in healthy donors. General study findings and limits: According to reports, the classifier identified cytomegalovirus status with high specificity and sensitivity. There were approximately 150 TCR beta chains listed as cytomegalovirus-associated.

Clones were read by immunoSEQ multiplex PCR, and TCRdb kept only the in-frame ones, dropping some. The sample shows 120,000 to 150,000 clones, about 86% of them seen only once. The TCR was taken from a woman between 18 and 30 years old in good health and CMV-seropositive. This rearrangement joins TRBV5-4 to TRBJ2-7; 13 bases are a match to TRBD2. The sequencing input was PBMCs. The CDR3 sequence is CASSWGRTSGRDPYEQYF. DNA for the CDR3: TGTGCCAGCAGCTGGGGTAGGACTAGCGGGAGAGACCCCTACGAGCAGTACTTC.